Presented here are 10 T cell receptor beta chains from one specimen sequenced in a study of blood T cell repertoires in COVID-19. Sequenced by immunoSEQ multiplex PCR; TCRdb stores in-frame clones only, minus some. The sample lists more than 300,000 clones; about 83% were seen once. The specimen sequenced was peripheral blood. The receptors originated from a woman aged 45-65 years with acute or convalescent COVID-19.

The chain uses TRBV28 and TRBJ1-1, with D tentatively TRBD1 (6 bases). V was cut by 10 bases and J by 2 bases, with 14 bases left in between. Germline V gene lookup returns CDR1 MDHEN and CDR2 SYDVKM. The CDR3 length is 13 residues. CDR3 sequence reads: CATDGTLNTEAFF. DNA of the CDR3: TGTGCCACGGACGGGACACTTAACACTGAAGCTTTCTTT.

The chain couples TRBV12-3 or TRBV12-4 to TRBJ2-5; no definite D call. CDR3 length equals 12 residues. With 3 bases removed from V and 5 bases from J, the gap between germline ends came to 7 bases. CDR3 sequence reads: CASSFSSETQYF. The CDR3 DNA reads TGTGCCAGCAGTTTTTCGTCGGAGACCCAGTACTTC.

This chain uses TRBV20-1 with TRBJ1-1; unclear D gene. This CDR3 comprises 11 residues. Trimming shortened V by 3 bases and J by 3 bases, and 5 bases separated the two germline ends. Germline V gives CDR1 DFQATT, CDR2 SNEGSKA (reference sequence). The DNA of the CDR3 is TGCAGTGCTAGTACGGACACTGAAGCTTTCTTT. This codes for CSASTDTEAFF.

The chain recombines TRBV11-2 with TRBJ2-3, with 10 bases identical to TRBD2. The V segment lost 3 bases and the J segment 0 bases; nucleotides outside the gene matches: 6. The CDR3 extends over 17 amino acids. The germline CDR1 and CDR2 sequences are SGHAT and FQNNGV. In DNA form, the CDR3 reads TGTGCCAGCAGCTTCTTAGCGGGAGGAACTAGCACAGATACGCAGTATTTT. Its translation is CASSFLAGGTSTDTQYF.

The genes are TRBV21-1 and TRBJ2-7; the table's D gene call, TRBD2, was not cross checked with the DNA. TRBV21-1 is labeled a pseudogene. The CDR3 contains 16 residues. CDR3 region: CASSYLLAEKPYEQYF. The CDR3 bases are TGTGCCAGCAGCTACCTTCTAGCGGAAAAACCCTACGAGCAGTACTTC.

The gene calls are TRBV7-8 and TRBJ2-7; TRBD1 aligns across 8 bases. The V gene's germline CDR1 is SGHVS and CDR2 FQNEAQ. CDR3 size: 15 residues. With 2 bases clipped from V and 3 bases from J, the junction kept 6 bases outside the gene matches. The CDR3 protein is CASSLLETGDYEQYF. CDR3 DNA sequence: TGTGCCAGCAGCTTACTGGAGACAGGGGACTACGAGCAGTACTTC.

The chain employs TRBV7-3 and TRBJ2-1; tentative D call: TRBD2 (5 bases). This CDR3 has 15 amino acids. V dropped 3 bases and J dropped 5 bases, with 14 bases sitting between them. The germline gives CDR1 SGHTA, CDR2 FQGTGA. The CDR3 DNA sequence: TGTGCCAGCAGCTTGGGCGGGTTCTACCACAATGAGCAGTTCTTC. It specifies CASSLGGFYHNEQFF.

The chain employs TRBV10-3 and TRBJ2-1; 9 bases line up with TRBD2. The V segment lost 6 bases and the J segment 5 bases; nucleotides outside the gene matches: 5. This CDR3 has 14 amino acids. Germline assignment: CDR1 ENHRY and CDR2 SYGVKD. Written as DNA, the CDR3 is TGTGCCATCAGCGCGGGAGGGTGGAACAATGAGCAGTTCTTC. Its translation: CAISAGGWNNEQFF.

The CDR3: CASSQYGGAKNIQYF. The CDR3, as DNA: TGTGCCAGCAGCCAATACGGGGGAGCCAAAAACATTCAGTACTTC. This chain joins TRBV3-1 (or the pseudogene TRBV3-2) and TRBJ2-4; maybe TRBD2 (6 bases). Germline V gene sequence: CDR1 LGHDT, CDR2 YNNKEL (reference sequence). The V end lost 2 bases, the J end lost 0 bases, and 8 bases lay between the germline ends. This CDR3 has 15 amino acids.

The chain uses TRBV25-1 and TRBJ2-3; D possibly corresponds to TRBD1 (6 bases). Germline V lookup: CDR1 MGHDK, CDR2 SYGVNS. V lost 3 bases and J 2 bases, leaving 12 bases between the germline ends. This CDR3 region has 15 residues. Written as DNA, the CDR3 is TGTGCCAGCAGTGAGGCCAGGGGTGCCACAGATACGCAGTATTTT. Translating gives CASSEARGATDTQYF.